This TCR beta chain was documented in a study of cytomegalovirus exposure and HLA in healthy donors. The PCR employed 60 Vbeta primers together with 13 Jbeta primers. Data came from immunoSEQ multiplex PCR; TCRdb stores just in-frame clones and leaves some out. The sample has approximately 180,000 clones; roughly 77% are singletons. CDR3 length equals 21 residues. Germline V gives CDR1 KGHSH, CDR2 LQKENI. V lost 0 bases and J lost 0, with 25 bases in between. J is TRBJ2-3 and V is TRBV18; TRBD1 is a possible D gene (5 bases). The sequencing input was PBMCs. The source of this sequence is a woman aged 50 to 60 in good health and CMV-seronegative. CDR3 nucleotides: TGTGCCAGCTCACCACCACAGGTGTTGTTAATTCGAGGCGGTAGCACAGATACGCAGTATTTT. This encodes CASSPPQVLLIRGGSTDTQYF.